The clone carrying this TCR beta chain was seen ten or more times. Its cognate antigen is unknown. The data belong to a study of molecular identifiers for immune sequencing clone quantification. MiXCR, applied by TCRdb to the PCR reads, yields one record per CDR3 protein. The table lists nearly 650,000 distinct CDR3 sequences, around 25% of them singletons. Libraries for naive CD8 T cells, which were made from 20,000 to 1,000,000 sorted cells, drew on 10%, 30% or 50% of the RNA. Study outcomes and limitations: Highly expanded clone sizes could end up underestimated if a barcode were shared by identical TCR molecules. Clones of above 20 RNA copies carried over 97% of effector molecules; in naive cells they carried under 1%.

Germline loops: CDR1 MNHEY, CDR2 SVGEGT. V was trimmed by 7 bases and J by 3 bases, leaving 10 bases between them. The CDR3 sequence is 12 residues long. The source of this sequence is a human donor in good health. Some libraries in this study had Jurkat cell RNA spiked in. The chain is built from TRBV6-2 or TRBV6-3 and TRBJ2-7; a weak D match, TRBD2 (6 bases). Material: naive CD8+ T cells from blood, with Jurkat cell RNA spiked in. Subset defined: FACS-sorted CD8+CD4-CCR7+CD45RA+ naive T cells. CDR3 protein: CASNGEDYEQYF. The CDR3, as DNA: TGTGCCAGCAATGGGGAGGACTACGAGCAGTACTTC.